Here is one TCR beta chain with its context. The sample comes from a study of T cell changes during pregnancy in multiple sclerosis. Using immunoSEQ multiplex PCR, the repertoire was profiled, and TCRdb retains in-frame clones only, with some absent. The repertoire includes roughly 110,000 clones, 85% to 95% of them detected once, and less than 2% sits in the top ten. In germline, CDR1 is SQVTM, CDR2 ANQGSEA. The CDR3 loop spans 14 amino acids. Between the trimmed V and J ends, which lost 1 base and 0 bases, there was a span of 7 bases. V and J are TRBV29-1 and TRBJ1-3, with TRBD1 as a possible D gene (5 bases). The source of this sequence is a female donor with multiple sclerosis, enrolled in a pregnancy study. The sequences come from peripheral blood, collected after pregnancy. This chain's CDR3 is CSVEGTNSGNTIYF. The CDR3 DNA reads TGCAGCGTTGAAGGGACAAACTCTGGAAACACCATATATTTT.